The 13 T cell receptor beta chains in this list originate from one sample, sequenced in a study of CD8+ T cells in alopecia areata. Treatment described: oral pan-JAK inhibitor, 5-10 mg twice daily. Sequencing relied on a cDNA template that was reverse transcribed from extracted RNA. Using immunoSEQ multiplex PCR, the repertoire was profiled, and TCRdb retains in-frame clones only, with some absent. The sample contains about 200,000 clones, 35% to 45% of which appear only once. This material consisted of CD4+ T cells sorted from blood, taken at roughly week 30, from a patient treated with tofacitinib. These receptors were obtained from a human donor with alopecia areata.

V usage is TRBV11-2 and J usage is TRBJ2-2, with TRBD2 as a possible D gene (6 bases). The germline CDR1 and CDR2 sequences are SGHAT and FQNNGV. This CDR3 region has 16 residues. Trimming cost V 5 bases and J 5 bases, with 18 bases left between them. As DNA, the CDR3 is TGTGCCAGCAGCCCCAAGGCTGGCGGGAAAACCGGGGAGCTGTTTTTT. It encodes CASSPKAGGKTGELFF.

This clone was found many times. V is TRBV18 and J is TRBJ2-3; 9 positions match TRBD1. This CDR3 contains 14 residues. Germline CDR1 reads KGHSH; CDR2 reads LQKENI. The trim removed 5 bases at V and 5 bases at J, leaving 5 bases unmatched. In DNA, the CDR3 is TGTGCCAGCTCATCGGGACAGGGCGGAGATACGCAGTATTTT. The encoded protein is CASSSGQGGDTQYF. The entire variable domain, with the rest obtained from reference TRBV18 and TRBJ2-3, is as follows: NAGVMQNPRHLVRRRGQEARLRCSPMKGHSHVYWYRQLPEEGLKFMVYLQKENIIDESGMPKERFSAEFPKEGPSILRIQQVVRGDSAAYFCASSSGQGGDTQYFGPGTRLTVL.

The V gene is TRBV14, the J gene TRBJ1-1; 7 bases map to TRBD1. V was pared by 4 bases and J by 7 bases, with 3 bases of the junction left unmatched. Germline V gives CDR1 SGHDN, CDR2 FVKESK. The CDR3 is made up of 12 amino acids. The CDR3 spells CASSLGQIEAFF. The CDR3 region has the DNA TGTGCCAGCAGCCTGGGACAGATTGAAGCTTTCTTT.

This rearrangement joins TRBV4-1 to TRBJ2-7; D ambiguous. The CDR3 spans 15 residues. The germline V gene encodes CDR1 MGHRA and CDR2 YSYEKL. The V and J ends lost 1 base and 3 bases respectively, with 13 bases between them. CDR3 nucleotide sequence: TGCGCCAGCAGCCAAGCTTGGGGAAACCACTACGAGCAGTACTTC. The encoded protein is CASSQAWGNHYEQYF.

This rearrangement joins TRBV7-8 to TRBJ1-3; a possible D gene is TRBD1 (5 bases). The V gene's germline CDR1 is SGHVS and CDR2 FQNEAQ. The CDR3 extends over 15 amino acids. Trimming removed 5 bases from V and 3 bases from J, with 14 bases in between. The CDR3 loop is CASSPQSQGGNTIYF. In DNA, the CDR3 is TGTGCCAGCAGCCCCCAGAGTCAGGGTGGAAACACCATATATTTT.

V is TRBV2 and J is TRBJ1-1; perhaps TRBD1 as D (5 bases). The CDR3 contains 12 residues. The germline gives CDR1 SNHLY, CDR2 FYNNEI. The germline V and J ends were trimmed by 3 bases and 6 bases, with 8 bases remaining between them. CDR3 DNA sequence: TGTGCCAGCAGTGATTGGGGCTCTGAAGCTTTCTTT. It yields the protein CASSDWGSEAFF.

The chain carries TRBV11-2 and TRBJ2-1; possible D gene TRBD2, 6 bases. Germline loops: CDR1 SGHAT, CDR2 FQNNGV. V was shortened by 5 bases and J by 0 bases, with 17 bases between the two germline ends. The CDR3 is made up of 17 amino acids. Here the CDR3 reads CASSPPRPGSSYNEQFF. The CDR3, as DNA: TGTGCCAGCAGCCCACCCCGCCCCGGGAGCTCCTACAATGAGCAGTTCTTC. The entire variable domain, with the rest obtained from reference TRBV11-2 and TRBJ2-1, is as follows: EAGVAQSPRYKIIEKRQSVAFWCNPISGHATLYWYQQILGQGPKLLIQFQNNGVVDDSQLPKDRFSAERLKGVDSTLKIQPAKLEDSAVYLCASSPPRPGSSYNEQFFGPGTRLTVL.

In this sample, this clone turned up a few times. V gene TRBV6-1 combines with J gene TRBJ1-2; possibly TRBD1 for D (5 bases). The germline V gene encodes CDR1 MNHNS and CDR2 SASEGT. The V and J ends lost 7 bases and 7 bases respectively, with 19 bases between them. CDR3 length equals 14 residues. The CDR3 protein is CASNRAGAPTGYTF. The CDR3 region has the DNA TGTGCCAGCAATCGAGCCGGGGCGCCAACTGGCTACACCTTC.

This rearrangement joins TRBV5-1 to TRBJ1-2; TRBD1 matches at 7 bases. V was clipped by 0 bases and J by 7 bases; unmatched bases: 6. The CDR3 consists of 14 residues. Germline V gene data show CDR1 as SGHRS and CDR2 as YFSETQ. The CDR3 DNA sequence: TGCGCCAGCAGCTTGGAGACAGGGCCGATTGGCTACACCTTC. Protein: CASSLETGPIGYTF.

This clone was counted between two and nine times. The V and J genes are TRBV4-1 and TRBJ1-2, with 7 bases matching TRBD1. Germline loops: CDR1 MGHRA, CDR2 YSYEKL. The V and J ends lost 1 base and 4 bases, in that order; junction bases with no gene match: 0. The CDR3 runs 13 residues. The CDR3 DNA reads as TGCGCCAGCAGCCAAGGGGACAGCTATGGCTACACCTTC. Amino acid sequence: CASSQGDSYGYTF.

This clone appeared a few times. This chain joins TRBV29-1 and TRBJ2-1; D call uncertain. V lost 4 bases, J lost 7 bases, and 14 bases lay in between. The CDR3 runs 13 residues. Per germline, CDR1 SQVTM and CDR2 ANQGSEA. The CDR3 loop reads CSVGSPLLNEQFF. The CDR3 DNA follows: TGCAGCGTTGGGAGCCCTCTCTTAAATGAGCAGTTCTTC.

The chain uses TRBV11-2 and TRBJ2-7, with 8 bases lining up with TRBD2. V dropped 7 bases and J dropped 3; count of bases not matched to a gene: 11. Germline loops: CDR1 SGHAT, CDR2 FQNNGV. The CDR3 has 15 amino acids. The CDR3 loop reads CASTLAAGEYYEQYF. CDR3 coding DNA: TGTGCCAGCACCTTGGCAGCGGGAGAGTACTACGAGCAGTACTTC.

This chain links TRBV30 with TRBJ1-1; TRBD1 matches 7 bases. J gave up 5 bases and V 3 bases, and 6 bases lay outside the gene matches. Per germline, CDR1 GTSNPN and CDR2 SVGIG (reference sequence). The CDR3 length is 13 residues. CDR3: CAWRVTGVTEAFF. CDR3 DNA: TGTGCCTGGAGGGTTACAGGGGTTACTGAAGCTTTCTTT.